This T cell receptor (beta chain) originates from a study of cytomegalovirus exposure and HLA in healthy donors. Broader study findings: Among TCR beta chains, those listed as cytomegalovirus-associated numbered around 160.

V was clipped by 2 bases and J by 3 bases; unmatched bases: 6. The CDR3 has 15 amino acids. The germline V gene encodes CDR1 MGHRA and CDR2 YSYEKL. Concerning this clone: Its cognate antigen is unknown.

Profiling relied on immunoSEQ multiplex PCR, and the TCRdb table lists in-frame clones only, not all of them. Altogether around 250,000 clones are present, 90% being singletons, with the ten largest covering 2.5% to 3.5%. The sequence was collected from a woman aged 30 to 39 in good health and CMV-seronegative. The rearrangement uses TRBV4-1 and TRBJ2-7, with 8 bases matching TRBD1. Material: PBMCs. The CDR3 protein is CASSQPGQDIYEQYF. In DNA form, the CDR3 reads TGCGCCAGCAGCCAACCGGGACAGGACATCTACGAGCAGTACTTC.